This passage covers 25 T cell receptor beta chains from one sample sequenced in a study of blood T cell repertoires in COVID-19. The method was immunoSEQ multiplex PCR; TCRdb's version includes in-frame clones alone and lacks a portion of them. Among approximately 90,000 clones, approximately 91% were seen once, and the ten largest hold around 3.4%. Sequenced material: peripheral blood. The receptors were gathered from a woman aged 70-85 years with acute or convalescent COVID-19.

The chain recombines TRBV12-2 with TRBJ1-1; the table's D call of TRBD1 was not tested on the DNA. TRBV12-2 is tagged as a pseudogene. The CDR3 is made up of 14 amino acids. CDR3 DNA: TGTGCAAGTCGCACCGGTACACAGGGCGCTGAAGCTTTCTTT. This codes for CASRTGTQGAEAFF.

This rearrangement joins TRBV12-3 or TRBV12-4 to TRBJ2-1; 8 bases are a match to TRBD2. The CDR3 consists of 13 residues. The ends lost 6 bases at V and 9 bases at J; junction bases unmatched: 7. The CDR3: CASRAGEMAEQFF. Written as DNA, the CDR3 is TGTGCCAGCAGAGCGGGAGAAATGGCTGAGCAGTTCTTC.

J is TRBJ2-3 and V is TRBV4-1; weak D call: TRBD2 (5 bases). The CDR3 contains 13 residues. CDR1 is MGHRA and CDR2 is YSYEKL in the germline V gene. V dropped 5 bases and J dropped 4 bases, with 10 bases sitting between them. The DNA of the CDR3 is TGCGCCAGCAGCGTACCCGGGGCAGATACGCAGTATTTT. Amino acid sequence: CASSVPGADTQYF.

The sample holds a few counts of this clone. The CDR3 here is CASPPADGVNQPQHF. In DNA, the CDR3 is TGTGCCAGCCCCCCCGCCGACGGAGTTAATCAGCCCCAGCATTTT. The rearrangement uses TRBV5-4 and TRBJ1-5; D is uncertain. CDR3 size: 15 residues. Trimming pared 7 bases from V and 4 bases from J, leaving 18 bases between. Per the germline V gene, CDR1 is SGHNT and CDR2 is YYREEE (reference sequence).

The rearrangement joins TRBV11-2 to TRBJ1-5; TRBD1 is a possible D gene (5 bases). CDR1 and CDR2 (germline): SGHAT, FQNNGV. The CDR3 totals 15 residues. The ends were cut back, 5 bases at V and 3 bases at J, with 14 bases in the middle. CDR3 sequence reads: CASSLGQNPNQPQHF. DNA of the CDR3: TGTGCCAGCAGCCTAGGACAAAACCCCAATCAGCCCCAGCATTTT.

Concerning this clone itself: The same CDR3 can be traced to other DNA sequences in this sample. V is TRBV6-5 and J is TRBJ1-3; the match to TRBD1 covers 10 bases. The CDR3 is made up of 12 amino acids. V lost 6 bases, J lost 7 bases, and 0 bases stayed unmatched. CDR1 and CDR2 from the germline V gene are MNHEY and SVGAGI. The CDR3 nucleotides are TGTGCCAGCAGGGGACAGGGGAACACCATATATTTT. Translating gives CASRGQGNTIYF.

For this clone: Other DNA sequences from this sample encode an identical CDR3 as well. V gene TRBV6-5 combines with J gene TRBJ2-7; 9 nucleotides line up with TRBD1. Unmatched junction bases numbered 2, after V lost 5 bases and J lost 3 bases. CDR3 length: 13 residues. Germline V gene data show CDR1 as MNHEY and CDR2 as SVGAGI. The CDR3 spells CASSRTGDYEQYV. The CDR3 DNA reads TGTGCCAGCAGTAGGACAGGGGACTACGAGCAGTACGTC.

The chain combines TRBV14 with TRBJ1-1, with 8 bases aligning to TRBD1. The CDR3 sequence is 14 residues long. CDR1 and CDR2 (germline): SGHDN, FVKESK. V lost 0 bases, J lost 8 bases, and 5 bases stayed unmatched. The CDR3 DNA reads as TGTGCCAGCAGCCAAGATCGGGACAGGAGCGAAGCTTTCTTT. As protein: CASSQDRDRSEAFF.

The V call is TRBV28, the J call TRBJ1-5; 8 bases map to TRBD1. CDR3 size: 15 residues. Unmatched junction bases numbered 7, after V lost 5 bases and J lost 4 bases. CDR1 is MDHEN and CDR2 is SYDVKM in the germline V gene. The CDR3 nucleotides are TGTGCCAGCAGTCGACGGACAGGGACAAATCAGCCCCAGCATTTT. As protein: CASSRRTGTNQPQHF.

The chain uses TRBV7-9 and TRBJ2-7; 7 bases are a match to TRBD1. CDR3 length: 13 amino acids. V gave up 5 bases and J gave up 9 bases; unmatched junction bases: 10. Germline V gene sequence: CDR1 SEHNR, CDR2 FQNEAQ (reference sequence). Here the CDR3 DNA reads TGTGCCAGCAGCACTGACAGGGCGAGGGGGCAGTACTTC. Its protein is CASSTDRARGQYF.

The chain is built from TRBV5-1 and TRBJ2-2, with TRBD1 as a possible D gene (5 bases). Trimming cost V 2 bases and J 3 bases, with 17 bases left between them. This CDR3 comprises 17 residues. Germline V gene sequence: CDR1 SGHRS, CDR2 YFSETQ. In DNA form, the CDR3 reads TGCGCCAGCAGCTTACCCCCTGGCAGGGTGTACACCGGGGAGCTGTTTTTT. It yields the protein CASSLPPGRVYTGELFF. Based on the CDR3 plus reference TRBV5-1 and TRBJ2-2, the full variable domain is KAGVTQTPRYLIKTRGQQVTLSCSPISGHRSVSWYQQTPGQGLQFLFEYFSETQRNKGNFPGRFSGRQFSNSRSEMNVSTLELGDSALYLCASSLPPGRVYTGELFFGEGSRLTVL.

This sequence joins TRBV15 and TRBJ1-3; D unresolved. V lost 0 bases and J 2 bases, leaving 14 bases between the germline ends. Germline values: CDR1 LNHNV, CDR2 YYDKDF (reference sequence). The CDR3 is made up of 17 amino acids. CDR3 sequence reads: CATSRDRYGDAGNTIYF. The CDR3 bases are TGTGCCACCAGCAGAGATAGGTACGGGGATGCTGGAAACACCATATATTTT.

V gene TRBV7-9 combines with J gene TRBJ2-5, with unresolved D. The V gene lost 1 base and the J gene lost 6 bases, with 6 bases spanning the gap. Looked up from germline, CDR1 is SEHNR and CDR2 is FQNEAQ (reference sequence). The CDR3 sequence is 12 residues long. In nucleotides, the CDR3 is TGTGCCAGCAGCTTAGGCGGCCAGACCCAGTACTTC. It yields the protein CASSLGGQTQYF.

This clone was seen more than once but under ten times. The chain is built from TRBV6-5 and TRBJ1-2, with D maybe TRBD1 (6 bases). The CDR3 has 16 residues. The V gene's germline CDR1 is MNHEY and CDR2 SVGAGI. V was pared by 2 bases and J by 4 bases, with 17 bases between. The CDR3 here is CASSYGFNRVRYGYTF. CDR3 nucleotides: TGTGCCAGCAGTTACGGGTTTAACAGGGTCCGCTATGGCTACACCTTC.

This chain connects TRBV29-1 to TRBJ2-2, with TRBD2 as a possible D gene (6 bases). V was clipped by 5 bases and J by 0 bases, with 10 bases between them. Looked up from germline, CDR1 is SQVTM and CDR2 is ANQGSEA. The CDR3 is made up of 14 amino acids. The CDR3 sequence: CSVRTTPNTGELFF. CDR3 sequence (DNA): TGCAGCGTTAGGACTACCCCGAACACCGGGGAGCTGTTTTTT.

The chain carries TRBV7-9 and TRBJ2-4; a weak D match, TRBD1 (6 bases). Germline V gives CDR1 SEHNR, CDR2 FQNEAQ (reference sequence). This CDR3 region has 17 residues. V gave up 5 bases and J gave up 1 base, with 18 bases separating them. CDR3: CASSPTPQGNAKNIQYF. The CDR3 nucleotides read TGTGCCAGCAGCCCTACCCCCCAGGGGAACGCCAAAAACATTCAGTACTTC. Drawing the rest from reference TRBV7-9 and TRBJ2-4, the complete variable domain is DTGVSQNPRHKITKRGQNVTFRCDPISEHNRLYWYRQTLGQGPEFLTYFQNEAQLEKSRLLSDRFSAERPKGSFSTLEIQRTEQGDSAMYLCASSPTPQGNAKNIQYFGAGTRLSVL.

This clone was recorded only once. V usage is TRBV9 and J usage is TRBJ2-2; 8 bases map to TRBD1. This CDR3 has 18 amino acids. From germline, CDR1 is SGDLS and CDR2 YYNGEE. The junction had 12 bases not matched to a gene; V was cut back by 4 bases and J by 1 base. The CDR3 here is CASSPGQGMVENTGELFF. The CDR3 DNA is TGTGCCAGCAGCCCCGGACAGGGTATGGTAGAGAACACCGGGGAGCTGTTTTTT. Looking up the rest from reference TRBV9 and TRBJ2-2 gives the full variable domain: DSGVTQTPKHLITATGQRVTLRCSPRSGDLSVYWYQQSLDQGLQFLIQYYNGEERAKGNILERFSAQQFPDLHSELNLSSLELGDSALYFCASSPGQGMVENTGELFFGEGSRLTVL.

The chain couples TRBV28 to TRBJ1-5; no clear D. The V and J ends lost 3 bases and 1 base respectively, with 7 bases between them. This CDR3 is built from 14 residues. Germline V gene data show CDR1 as MDHEN and CDR2 as SYDVKM. Here the CDR3 DNA reads TGTGCCAGCAGTTTGTGGAGGAGCAATCAGCCCCAGCATTTT. Encoded protein: CASSLWRSNQPQHF.

The chain links TRBV6-5 to TRBJ2-5, with a possible D match to TRBD2 (6 bases). V gave up 7 bases and J gave up 5 bases, with 11 bases separating them. Germline V CDR1 and CDR2: MNHEY, SVGAGI. CDR3 length equals 12 residues. As DNA, the CDR3 is TGTGCCAGCAAGACGGGACTGGAGACCCAGTACTTC. Residues: CASKTGLETQYF.

The rearrangement links TRBV5-1 to TRBJ2-5; 8 bases line up with TRBD2. The trim removed 7 bases at V and 2 bases at J, leaving 4 bases unmatched. Germline V lookup: CDR1 SGHRS, CDR2 YFSETQ. CDR3 length: 13 amino acids. The CDR3 reads CASGPGGQETQYF. In DNA form, the CDR3 reads TGCGCCAGCGGTCCGGGGGGGCAAGAGACCCAGTACTTC.

This sequence joins TRBV27 and TRBJ2-5; D unresolved. The ends were cut back, 4 bases at V and 7 bases at J, with 13 bases in the middle. The CDR3 covers 13 residues. CDR1 and CDR2 (germline): MNHEY, SMNVEV (reference sequence). Here the CDR3 reads CASSSPNTGTQYF. The CDR3 coding sequence is TGTGCCAGCAGTTCTCCCAACACGGGGACCCAGTACTTC.

This clone was picked up one time. The V gene is TRBV5-1, the J gene TRBJ1-1; 7 positions match TRBD1. The CDR3 is made up of 18 amino acids. V trimming: 3 bases; J trimming: 0 bases; junction bases outside the gene matches: 14. The germline V gene encodes CDR1 SGHRS and CDR2 YFSETQ. CDR3 sequence (DNA): TGCGCCAGCAGCTCCAACCTCTGGACAGGCAATATGAACACTGAAGCTTTCTTT. This codes for CASSSNLWTGNMNTEAFF.

The chain combines TRBV5-1 with TRBJ2-7; a possible D gene is TRBD1 (6 bases). Germline lookup yields CDR1 SGHRS and CDR2 YFSETQ. This CDR3 has 14 residues. The germline V and J ends were trimmed by 5 bases and 3 bases, with 15 bases remaining between them. This chain's CDR3 is CASRETGSYYEQYF. Here the CDR3 DNA reads TGCGCCAGCAGGGAGACAGGCTCCTACTACGAGCAGTACTTC.

This sequence joins TRBV28 and TRBJ1-2; D perhaps matches TRBD1 (5 bases). The V end was cut by 5 bases, the J end by 4 bases, with 17 bases between. This CDR3 contains 15 residues. Germline V gives CDR1 MDHEN, CDR2 SYDVKM. CDR3 sequence (DNA): TGTGCCAGCAGTGTGGGGCCGCCGACCGTCTATGGCTACACCTTC. It specifies CASSVGPPTVYGYTF.

This sequence joins TRBV7-6 and TRBJ2-6, with D unresolved. The ends were cut back, 1 base at V and 0 bases at J, with 10 bases in the middle. The germline V gene has CDR1 SGHVS and CDR2 FNYEAQ. The CDR3 is made up of 17 amino acids. This CDR3 is CASSLEAGNSGANVLTF. As DNA, the CDR3 is TGTGCCAGCAGCTTAGAGGCAGGCAACTCTGGGGCCAACGTCCTGACTTTC.